The 26 T cell receptor beta chains given below trace back to one sample, sequenced in a study of T cell changes during pregnancy in multiple sclerosis. Libraries were prepared by immunoSEQ multiplex PCR; TCRdb keeps only in-frame clonotypes and omits some of them. The data contain approximately 93,000 clones, 91% of them singletons. Material: peripheral blood, obtained in the first trimester of pregnancy. These receptors came from a female donor in good health, enrolled as a control in a pregnancy study.

V gene TRBV10-3 combines with J gene TRBJ1-1; 9 nucleotides agree with TRBD1. The germline CDR1 and CDR2 sequences are ENHRY and SYGVKD. V was clipped by 4 bases and J by 7 bases; unmatched bases: 7. This CDR3 has 14 residues. In DNA form, the CDR3 reads TGTGCCATCAGTGCCGGGACAGGGCGGTTTGAAGCTTTCTTT. Translated: CAISAGTGRFEAFF.

The chain links TRBV18 to TRBJ2-5; D might be TRBD1 (6 bases). CDR1 and CDR2 (germline): KGHSH, LQKENI. The CDR3 sequence is 13 residues long. Trimming cost V 6 bases and J 4 bases, with 12 bases left between them. The CDR3 here is CASSAGVRETQYF. The DNA for the CDR3 is TGTGCCAGCTCGGCAGGGGTACGAGAGACCCAGTACTTC.

V usage is TRBV5-4 and J usage is TRBJ1-1; a weak D match, TRBD1 (6 bases). Germline lookup yields CDR1 SGHNT and CDR2 YYREEE (reference sequence). V gave up 0 bases and J gave up 8 bases, with 14 bases separating them. CDR3 size: 14 residues. CDR3: CASSLGTVLREAFF. The CDR3 bases are TGTGCCAGCAGCTTGGGGACAGTTTTAAGGGAAGCTTTCTTT.

This chain joins TRBV5-1 and TRBJ2-1; D may be TRBD1 (5 bases). V lost 5 bases, J lost 0 bases, and 9 bases lay in between. In germline, CDR1 is SGHRS, CDR2 YFSETQ. The CDR3 contains 14 residues. CDR3 coding DNA: TGCGCCAGCAGACAGGCAAGCTCCTACAATGAGCAGTTCTTC. Amino acid sequence: CASRQASSYNEQFF. The entire variable domain, with the rest obtained from reference TRBV5-1 and TRBJ2-1, is as follows: KAGVTQTPRYLIKTRGQQVTLSCSPISGHRSVSWYQQTPGQGLQFLFEYFSETQRNKGNFPGRFSGRQFSNSRSEMNVSTLELGDSALYLCASRQASSYNEQFFGPGTRLTVL.

The chain recombines TRBV18 with TRBJ2-5, with D maybe TRBD1 (8 bases). V lost 0 bases to trimming and J lost 5 bases, with 16 bases between them. CDR3 length: 16 residues. Germline lookup yields CDR1 KGHSH and CDR2 LQKENI. The CDR3 loop is CASSPPDREGEETQYF. CDR3 coding DNA: TGTGCCAGCTCACCACCGGACAGGGAGGGTGAGGAGACCCAGTACTTC.

This clone was observed a single time. The gene calls are TRBV7-6 and TRBJ2-1; 10 nucleotides align to TRBD2. Germline V lookup: CDR1 SGHVS, CDR2 FNYEAQ. The junction had 9 bases not matched to a gene; V was cut back by 4 bases and J by 9 bases. The CDR3 extends over 15 amino acids. CDR3 sequence (DNA): TGTGCCAGCAGCTCTAAGCGGGGGGGCTATATTGAGCAGTTCTTC. This sequence encodes CASSSKRGGYIEQFF.

The CDR3 DNA reads TGCGCCAGCAGCCAAGGGAGAGTTGAGACCCAGTACTTC. It yields the protein CASSQGRVETQYF. This sequence joins TRBV4-1 and TRBJ2-5; D unresolved. The CDR3 spans 13 residues. Germline V gene sequence: CDR1 MGHRA, CDR2 YSYEKL. With 1 base removed from V and 5 bases from J, the gap between germline ends came to 8 bases.

V usage is TRBV2 and J usage is TRBJ1-1; weak D call: TRBD1 (5 bases). This CDR3 spans 13 amino acids. CDR1 is SNHLY, CDR2 FYNNEI, per germline. Trimming left V 7 bases short and J 1 base short, with 10 bases between. The CDR3 DNA follows: TGTGCCAGCAAGGAGGGACCGAACACTGAAGCTTTCTTT. Translating gives CASKEGPNTEAFF.

In nucleotides, the CDR3 is TGTGCCAGCAGTTTCCCCCCAGGAGGGGCGAGGGGTCCCGGGGAGCTGTTTTTT. Its protein is CASSFPPGGARGPGELFF. The genes are TRBV27 and TRBJ2-2, with a weak D call TRBD2 (6 bases). This CDR3 contains 18 residues. Germline V lookup: CDR1 MNHEY, CDR2 SMNVEV (reference sequence). V shed 3 bases and J shed 6 bases, with 23 bases lying between them.

This rearrangement joins TRBV7-3 to TRBJ2-3; TRBD2 agrees at 8 bases. Trimming took 2 bases from V and 0 from J; bases not matched to a gene: 7. This CDR3 has 17 residues. Germline CDR1 is SGHTA and CDR2 is FQGTGA. CDR3 DNA sequence: TGTGCCAGCAGCTTATTTTTTAGCGGGACGAGCACAGATACGCAGTATTTT. It translates to CASSLFFSGTSTDTQYF.

The J gene is TRBJ1-1, the V gene TRBV14; possibly TRBD1 for D (5 bases). Germline lookup yields CDR1 SGHDN and CDR2 FVKESK. The CDR3 runs 17 residues. V lost 6 bases and J 0 bases, leaving 20 bases between the germline ends. This CDR3 is CASRDTGIGRVNTEAFF. CDR3 DNA sequence: TGTGCCAGCAGAGACACAGGAATTGGTAGGGTGAACACTGAAGCTTTCTTT. The full variable domain, in which reference TRBV14 and TRBJ1-1 provide the parts outside the CDR3, is EAGVTQFPSHSVIEKGQTVTLRCDPISGHDNLYWYRRVMGKEIKFLLHFVKESKQDESGMPNNRFLAERTGGTYSTLKVQPAELEDSGVYFCASRDTGIGRVNTEAFFGQGTRLTVV.

The chain uses TRBV27 and TRBJ1-5; D remains ambiguous. With 2 bases removed from V and 6 bases from J, the gap between germline ends came to 20 bases. The germline V gene encodes CDR1 MNHEY and CDR2 SMNVEV (reference sequence). The CDR3 is made up of 17 amino acids. CDR3 sequence: CASSLAFWEGGSQPQHF. DNA for the CDR3: TGTGCCAGCAGTTTAGCGTTTTGGGAGGGCGGATCTCAGCCCCAGCATTTT.

V gene TRBV11-3 combines with J gene TRBJ2-7; D may be TRBD1 (5 bases). This CDR3 has 15 residues. Germline CDR1 is SGHNT and CDR2 is YENEEA. V lost 5 bases and J 4 bases, leaving 18 bases between the germline ends. Here the CDR3 DNA reads TGTGCCAGCAGCCCCGGTGGGGCGAGAGCTTACGAGCAGTACTTC. Its translation is CASSPGGARAYEQYF.

This clone came up once. The V and J genes are TRBV7-6 and TRBJ1-6; weak D call: TRBD1 (6 bases). This CDR3 contains 16 residues. Per germline, CDR1 SGHVS and CDR2 FNYEAQ. Trimming took 0 bases from V and 9 from J, leaving 15 bases between them. The CDR3, as DNA: TGTGCCAGCAGCTTAGCGCCTTACAGGGCGGTTTCACCCCTCCACTTT. This encodes CASSLAPYRAVSPLHF.

The chain is built from TRBV12-5 and TRBJ2-5, with a possible D match to TRBD2 (7 bases). V dropped 0 bases and J dropped 0 bases, with 26 bases sitting between them. The CDR3 sequence is 21 residues long. Germline lookup yields CDR1 LGHNT and CDR2 FRNRAP. CDR3 nucleotide sequence: TGTGCTAGTGGTTTGGTATGGGGGGCGGGGGAGAACACCCAGGACCAAGAGACCCAGTACTTC. Translated: CASGLVWGAGENTQDQETQYF.

CDR3: CASSLRREIVNQPQHF. The CDR3 DNA is TGTGCCAGCAGCTTAAGGAGGGAGATCGTCAATCAGCCCCAGCATTTT. The chain uses TRBV7-8 and TRBJ1-5; no clear D gene. Germline assignment: CDR1 SGHVS and CDR2 FQNEAQ. The CDR3 spans 16 residues. Trimming took 2 bases from V and 3 from J, leaving 14 bases between them.

The count of this clone is one. The gene calls are TRBV7-9 and TRBJ2-2; weak D call: TRBD2 (6 bases). The ends were cut back, 7 bases at V and 6 bases at J, with 21 bases in the middle. The CDR3 consists of 16 residues. Germline CDR1 reads SEHNR; CDR2 reads FQNEAQ (reference sequence). Here the CDR3 DNA reads TGTGCCAGCACCTCCTTGCGTGAGCGGGCTCCCGGGGAGCTGTTTTTT. Translated, it gives CASTSLRERAPGELFF.

V usage is TRBV18 and J usage is TRBJ1-2; unclear D gene. Between the trimmed V and J ends, which lost 2 bases and 4 bases, there was a span of 14 bases. The CDR3 runs 15 residues. Per germline, CDR1 KGHSH and CDR2 LQKENI. The CDR3 loop is CASSPSERLSYGYTF. The DNA for the CDR3 is TGTGCCAGCTCACCAAGCGAGAGACTGTCCTATGGCTACACCTTC.

The chain recombines TRBV4-3 with TRBJ2-3, with 8 bases aligning to TRBD1. The CDR3 runs 16 residues. Germline V lookup: CDR1 LGHNA, CDR2 YSLEER. V was pared by 4 bases and J by 0 bases, with 6 bases of the junction left unmatched. The CDR3, as DNA: TGCGCCAGCAGCCCCAGGACAGGGACTAGCACAGATACGCAGTATTTT. It specifies CASSPRTGTSTDTQYF.

This clone appeared a single time. The chain is built from TRBV19 and TRBJ2-1; D is perhaps TRBD2 (5 bases). This CDR3 contains 13 residues. Trimming cost V 6 bases and J 5 bases, with 11 bases left between them. CDR1 and CDR2 from the germline V gene are LNHDA and SQIVND (reference sequence). CDR3 bases: TGTGCCAGTAGCCGAGGGAATAACAATGAGCAGTTCTTC. Protein: CASSRGNNNEQFF.

The V and J genes are TRBV6-1 and TRBJ2-1; 13 positions agree with TRBD2. V shed 6 bases and J 4 bases; nucleotides not matched to a gene: 0. The length of the CDR3 is 14 residues. Germline assignment: CDR1 MNHNS and CDR2 SASEGT. The CDR3 here is CASRTSGGYNEQFF. For the CDR3, the DNA is TGTGCCAGCAGGACTAGCGGGGGGTACAATGAGCAGTTCTTC.

The CDR3 loop is CASSLKALTYEQYF. DNA for the CDR3: TGCGCCAGCAGCTTGAAAGCTTTAACCTACGAGCAGTACTTC. The chain recombines TRBV5-1 with TRBJ2-7; D gene ambiguous. CDR1 is SGHRS and CDR2 is YFSETQ in the germline V gene. This CDR3 comprises 14 residues. Trimming shortened V by 1 base and J by 2 bases, and 10 bases separated the two germline ends.

The sample holds a few counts of this clone. The genes are TRBV7-9 and TRBJ2-3, with TRBD2 identical over 8 bases. Germline-derived CDR1 and CDR2 are SEHNR and FQNEAQ (reference sequence). The CDR3 sequence is 15 residues long. V shed 4 bases, J shed 4 bases, and the junction held 7 bases outside the gene matches. The CDR3 coding sequence is TGTGCCAGCAGCTCCTGGGGGACTAGTTCAGATACGCAGTATTTT. Translating gives CASSSWGTSSDTQYF.

Details on this clone: The junction differs from germline at one of its ends, possibly a read error. V and J are TRBV7-2 and TRBJ2-1; perhaps TRBD2 as D (6 bases). Germline CDR1 and CDR2: SGHTA and FQGNSA. This CDR3 comprises 15 residues. The CDR3 here is CASSPRLGIYNEQFF. In DNA form, the CDR3 reads TGCGCCAGCAGCCCGCGACTAGGGATCTACAATGAGCAGTTCTTC.

The rearrangement links TRBV18 to TRBJ1-1; D is possibly TRBD1 (6 bases). The germline V gene encodes CDR1 KGHSH and CDR2 LQKENI. V was trimmed by 2 bases and J by 3 bases, leaving 7 bases between them. CDR3 length: 13 residues. The CDR3 nucleotides are TGTGCCAGCTCACCAAACAGGGACACTGAAGCTTTCTTT. Translating gives CASSPNRDTEAFF.

The rearrangement links TRBV20-1 to TRBJ1-2; D is ambiguous. CDR1 DFQATT and CDR2 SNEGSKA come from the germline V gene (reference sequence). There are 9 residues in the CDR3. CDR3 loop: CSLAYGYTF. The CDR3 DNA reads TGCAGCCTAGCCTACGGCTACACCTTC.